This TCR beta chain originates from a study of blood T cell repertoires in COVID-19. About the study: Both acute and convalescent COVID-19 samples were obtained from the United States, Italy and Spain. Sources were T cells, B-cell-depleted T cells, or PBMCs; the material itself was cDNA or gDNA.

Sequenced by immunoSEQ multiplex PCR; TCRdb stores in-frame clones only, minus some. The profile covers roughly 130,000 clones, with roughly four fifths appearing a single time and about 9.9% taken by the ten largest. The sequenced material came from peripheral blood. The TCR originated in a man aged 40-50 years with active or convalescent COVID-19.

For the CDR3, the DNA is TGTGCCAGCAGCATTAGCGGGGGGGTTGAGCAGTACTTC. It specifies CASSISGGVEQYF. The V and J genes are TRBV9 and TRBJ2-7; TRBD2 matches 11 bases. The germline CDR1 and CDR2 sequences are SGDLS and YYNGEE. The length of the CDR3 is 13 residues. Trimming cost V 4 bases and J 7 bases; bases outside gene matches: 4.